These 10 T cell receptor beta chains were all obtained from the same sample, sequenced in a study of post-analysis software for immune sequencing data. Broader study findings: Elevated frequency relative to controls characterized four or five TRBV segments in patients, TRBV5-6, TRBV5-1 and TRBV20-1 among them.

These receptors are not linked to any known antigen. TCR beta libraries were prepared from cDNA with unique molecular identifiers. TCRdb reprocessed the PCR reads via MiXCR and lists one record per CDR3 protein. The table shows more than 350,000 distinct CDR3 sequences, with less than 40% occurring only once. The sequencing input was blood. These receptors originate from a girl between 2 and 10 years old with multiple sclerosis.

For this clonotype: One junction end does not reproduce the germline sequence, and a read error may be involved. The V gene is TRBV7-7, the J gene TRBJ1-4; no reliable D call. Germline V gene sequence: CDR1 SSHAT, CDR2 FNYEAQ (reference sequence). The CDR3 extends over 18 amino acids. CDR3 in amino acids: CASSLDARRRQNDEKLFF. DNA for the CDR3: TGTGCTAGCAGCTTAGACGCCAGGCGACGGCAGAATGATGAAAAACTGTTTTTT.

The chain combines TRBV2 with TRBJ2-1; possible D gene TRBD1, 6 bases. The ends were cut back, 5 bases at V and 2 bases at J, with 16 bases in the middle. The CDR3 covers 16 residues. Per germline, CDR1 SNHLY and CDR2 FYNNEI. This chain's CDR3 is CASSPSTGSAYNEQFF. The CDR3 coding sequence is TGTGCCAGCAGTCCTAGTACAGGGTCCGCCTACAATGAGCAGTTCTTC.

In the case of this clonotype: One end of the junction does not line up with germline, which may come from a read error. V is TRBV5-1 and J is TRBJ2-4, with TRBD2 identical over 8 bases. Germline values: CDR1 SGHRS, CDR2 YFSETQ. This CDR3 comprises 18 residues. The CDR3 loop is CASSPRGGLGARQNFQYF. The CDR3, as DNA: TGCGCCAGCAGCCCTAGAGGGGGACTAGGGGCCCGTCAAAACTTTCAGTACTTC.

This clonotype was recorded many times. J is TRBJ2-5 and V is TRBV5-1; D uncertain. Looked up from germline, CDR1 is SGHRS and CDR2 is YFSETQ. The CDR3 has 11 residues. V lost 4 bases, J lost 13 bases, and 14 bases lay in between. This chain's CDR3 is CASSDGDSRYF. CDR3 nucleotide sequence: TGCGCCAGCAGCGACGGCGACTCGCGGTACTTC.

The V and J genes are TRBV6-5 and TRBJ1-4; unclear D gene. The V gene lost 2 bases and the J gene lost 0 bases, with 16 bases spanning the gap. This CDR3 comprises 18 residues. Per the germline V gene, CDR1 is MNHEY and CDR2 is SVGAGI. The chain's CDR3 is CASSYSPPIVATNEKLFF. The CDR3 DNA reads TGTGCCAGCAGTTACAGTCCTCCCATAGTTGCAACTAATGAAAAACTGTTTTTT.

This chain uses TRBV7-2 with TRBJ2-1, with 8 bases fitting TRBD2. The V gene's germline CDR1 is SGHTA and CDR2 FQGNSA. The CDR3 runs to 19 residues. The J segment lost 3 bases and the V segment lost 0 bases, leaving 13 bases of the junction unmatched. CDR3 sequence (DNA): TGTGCCAGCAGCTTAGCGCAACTAGCGGCGATCGGAGGCTACAATGAGCAGTTCTTC. This gives the protein CASSLAQLAAIGGYNEQFF.

The CDR3 here is CASSLEWQGYNEQFF. The CDR3 DNA reads TGTGCCAGCAGCTTAGAGTGGCAGGGGTACAATGAGCAGTTCTTC. This chain uses TRBV11-2 with TRBJ2-1; D is possibly TRBD1 (6 bases). Germline values: CDR1 SGHAT, CDR2 FQNNGV. This CDR3 contains 15 residues. Trimming took off 0 bases at V and 4 bases at J, with 10 bases between the two ends.

The chain links TRBV5-1 to TRBJ2-4; no reliable D call. Deletions cut 1 base from V and 5 bases from J, with 10 bases between. Per the germline V gene, CDR1 is SGHRS and CDR2 is YFSETQ. The CDR3 is 14 residues long. The CDR3, as DNA: TGCGCCAGCAGCTTGATGACGTCCCAAAACATTCAGTACTTC. Encoded protein: CASSLMTSQNIQYF. The complete variable domain, with remaining parts taken from reference TRBV5-1 and TRBJ2-4, reads KAGVTQTPRYLIKTRGQQVTLSCSPISGHRSVSWYQQTPGQGLQFLFEYFSETQRNKGNFPGRFSGRQFSNSRSEMNVSTLELGDSALYLCASSLMTSQNIQYFGAGTRLSVL.

The chain employs TRBV7-2 and TRBJ2-4; D gene uncertain. Trimming removed 5 bases at V and 0 bases at J, with 14 bases between. Germline-derived CDR1 and CDR2 are SGHTA and FQGNSA. The CDR3 runs to 16 residues. The CDR3 spells CASSPDGFLAKNIQYF. In DNA form, the CDR3 reads TGTGCCAGCAGCCCGGACGGGTTTCTAGCCAAAAACATTCAGTACTTC.

This chain joins TRBV10-3 and TRBJ2-7, with D perhaps TRBD2 (5 bases). CDR1 and CDR2 from the germline V gene are ENHRY and SYGVKD. CDR3 length: 16 amino acids. Trimming left V 0 bases short and J 1 base short, with 13 bases between. Written as DNA, the CDR3 is TGTGCCATCAGTGAGTCGATCCTAGCCGCGTCCTACGAGCAGTACTTC. Translated, it gives CAISESILAASYEQYF.